The sequence of this TCR beta chain was determined in a study of cytomegalovirus exposure and HLA in healthy donors (dated by TCRdb to about 2017). Concerning the study at large: According to an earlier analysis of several hundred of the donors, about 170 million T cells yielded 120 million or so unique TCR beta sequences and roughly 280 Gb of sequence data. Approximately 310 gigabases of sequencing data and tens of millions of unique TCR sequences were included in an early release covering 550 to 800 HLA-typed donors. Among the roughly 400 genotyped donors, around 81% belonged to the genetic ancestry cluster associated with self-reported Caucasian donors. The study aimed to test whether cataloging public T cell receptors could reveal signatures of past pathogen exposure. The study profiled the T cell repertoires of some 610 subjects by immunosequencing and related them to cytomegalovirus serostatus. Along with the roughly 610-subject first cohort, a separate validation cohort of over a hundred different subjects was used. The study combined high-throughput TCR immunosequencing, statistical association of individual TCRs with disease status, and machine learning to predict cytomegalovirus infection status. A later analysis re-analyzed previously published TCR beta repertoires from approximately 670 donors and added high-resolution HLA genotyping to study TCR occurrence patterns. In the later analysis, no new phenotypic data were used to find candidate immune exposures; instead, reliance was placed on TCR beta sequences and their occurrence across donors. An earlier analysis of a few hundred of the donors applied high-throughput TCR beta sequencing to assess whether each TCR beta V gene segment acted as functional or pseudogenic. Donor age, sex, ethnicity and CMV serostatus were compiled alongside the repertoire data. A later genetic analysis took genome-wide SNP genotypes for about 65% of the 666 donors and used that subset as a discovery cohort. All discovery cohort repertoires had been generated on a single sequencing platform. HLA typing covered class I and class II loci at four-digit resolution. The number of typed donors differed by locus: about 620-630 for A, B, C, DRB1 and DQB1; roughly 510 for DQA1; 606 for DPA1; and some 470 for DPB1. Several DR-DQ haplotypes were handled as single units for association and clustering because linkage in the cohort was strong. Among some 410 genotyped donors of the cohort, an average of around 220,000 unique TCR beta nucleotide sequences was sequenced per donor, of which approximately 18% were non-productive.

The cohort comprised 710 or so healthy bone marrow donors. At the time of sampling, every cohort member was nominally healthy, though immune exposures that went unrecorded were likely present. CMV serostatus was recorded as positive for just under 300 and negative for about 55% of the roughly 700 cohort members, whereas no CMV serostatus was recorded for the donor in question. A peripheral blood sample was provided by each donor, and peripheral blood mononuclear cells were used for TCR beta sequencing. Genomic DNA extraction from the blood cell samples was performed with the Qiagen DNeasy Blood Extraction Kit. The investigation overall reported the following: In an earlier analysis of some 500 of the donors, most TCR beta V segments were observed in productive rearrangements about 87% or about 30% of the time, broadly matching IMGT annotations. According to a later analysis, TCR association rates differed among HLA loci, with DRB1 alleles showing the most associated TCRs and HLA-C alleles showing the fewest. The cohort was sequenced for TCR beta chains only, and without alpha or paired-chain data the features that could be detected were limited. Some IMGT-functional V segments, including TRBV6-2 and TRBV6-3, could not be distinguished by the 87-base-pair reads and were therefore excluded. Seventeen rarely observed V segments, including chromosome 9 orphons, were excluded from the earlier analysis of 550 to 700 of the donors because counts were too low. In a later analysis, HLA-associated TCR beta chains were found to be more clonally expanded and to have lower generation probabilities than equally common non-associated chains. In a later analysis, several top co-occurrence clusters were reported to appear linked to parvovirus B19, influenza, CMV and Epstein-Barr virus. Because HLA typing was unavailable for some donors at each locus, only the typed subset was used in association tests. Cytomegalovirus status was reported to be diagnosed by the classifier with high specificity and sensitivity in both the original and validation cohorts. In a later analysis, around 17,000 TCR beta sequences were associated with specific HLA alleles at a false discovery rate of 0.05. Most TCR sequences were seen in very few donors, while some public TCRs were found in many individuals. A further reported finding was that TCR beta sequences accurately predicted the HLA-A and HLA-B alleles for most subjects in the first cohort. Strong co-occurrence of HLA alleles, especially DR and DQ, made assigning TCR associations to individual alleles difficult. Sequencing depth was assumed to be roughly uniform across donors in the presence/absence analyses, though that assumption may not hold. Linkage disequilibrium might explain the correlated functional status among segregating V segments, but an unknown experimental factor could not be excluded. Most CMV-associated TCR beta chains appeared to be HLA-restricted in a later analysis, and the HLA associations seemed to be driven largely by CMV exposure. In the study, 150 to 200 TCR beta chains were listed as associated with cytomegalovirus. Compared with the 666-donor mean, donors in an Asian-associated ancestry cluster had fewer N-insertions in productive TCRs, according to a later genetic analysis. An association between a missense DCLRE1C variant and V-gene and J-gene trimming of TCR beta chains was found in a later genetic analysis and replicated in an independent cohort. CMV serostatus was the only immune exposure information available for the cohort. In vitro tests confirmed that three of the cytomegalovirus-associated TCR beta chains recognize cytomegalovirus antigens. A cluster of highly shared sequence variants was judged likely to represent a technical artifact of the sequencing pipeline. The authors suggested that the approach could potentially be generalized to other disease states and immunological phenotypes.

Receptor libraries were prepared by the immunoSEQ multiplex PCR assay. For the multiplex PCR, a mixture combining 60 forward primers for TCR Vbeta segments and 13 reverse primers for TCR Jbeta segments was used. A multiplex PCR assay on genomic DNA amplified the CDR3 region of rearranged TCR beta genes. On the Illumina HiSeq System, the amplified TCR beta libraries were sequenced as 87-base-pair reads. Turning to the authors' computational methods: A later analysis tallied 70 million to 100 million unique TCR beta chains across the 666 repertoires, and 10 million to 11 million of those chains were shared by two or more donors. To remove PCR and sequencing errors, raw reads were error-corrected and collapsed into unique sequences using a nearest-neighbor algorithm that merged closely related sequences. Alignment of CDR3 sequences to IMGT reference sequences was used to assign V, D and J gene segments. For a sequence to be retained, at least a six-nucleotide match to both a V gene segment and a J gene segment was required. A rearrangement counted as productive if the CDR3 had no stop codons and remained in frame with V and J, and every other rearrangement counted as non-productive. CDR3 was defined by IMGT convention, running from the second conserved V-encoded cysteine to the conserved J-encoded phenylalanine. The earlier analysis of about 500 of the donors excluded sequences that lacked an unambiguous match to a single V gene segment. In an earlier analysis of 450 to 700 of the donors, V segments were called functional above 56.7% productive rearrangements and were called segregating when the between-donor standard deviation exceeded 5%. A statistical classification framework was developed to diagnose cytomegalovirus status using the catalog of TCR beta chain sequences. V and J gene assignment, in a later analysis, came from comparing TCR nucleotide sequences with IMGT/GENE-DB human TR gene sequences. Using the TCRdist pipeline, a later analysis assigned CDR3 sequences along with most-parsimonious VDJ recombination scenarios. In a later analysis, each TCR beta chain was defined by its CDR3 amino acid sequence together with its V-gene family, and reads lacking a unique V-gene family were excluded. As a way to deal with suspected cross-contamination and a sequencing artifact, a later analysis dropped 450 to 700 nucleotide sequences that were highly shared and had low generation probability. In a later analysis, a clonal expansion index for each public chain was calculated from normalized within-repertoire ranks of inferred template counts. In a later analysis, generation probabilities were computed using a VDJ recombination model fitted to out-of-frame rearrangements, and the results were checked against IGoR. In a later analysis, TCR-TCR, TCR-HLA and TCR-CMV co-occurrence was scored with hypergeometric tests, and a repertoire-size bias correction was applied to TCR pairs. A later analysis estimated false discovery rates by permuting HLA or CMV assignments 20 times. In a later analysis, co-occurring TCRs were grouped with DBSCAN, and TCRdist sequence similarity was added when clustering was performed within HLA-allele-positive subsets. For co-occurrence clustering, repertoires with fewer than 30,000 or more than 120,000 public chains were excluded, along with a handful of repertoires with anomalous nucleotide sharing. The immuneACCESS repertoire file appears here via TCRdb, limited to in-frame rearrangements. These files lack a portion of the clones; in checked studies, under half of the deficit traces to unresolved V genes, and the cause of the others is not known. That table furnishes V, J and clone size, whereas the DNA furnished D and trimming. Recorded for this sample are fewer than 60,000 clones; approximately 52% of them occurred a single time. The ten most abundant clones make up approximately 12% of the sample.

Per the germline V gene, ENHRY is the CDR1 and SYGVKD is the CDR2. From the cysteine up to the phenylalanine, the CDR3 has a length of 16 residues. Only CDR3 DNA remains: 48 bases, in frame from the first base. Trimming takes 4 bases from V and 2 bases from J, and the germline ends sit 17 bases apart. As for this clone: Its antigen has not been determined. The sample holds no much larger clone one base away, and base qualities are not on file.

The V gene is TRBV10-3 and the J gene is TRBJ2-5; the D gene is possibly TRBD2, with 6 bases matching. The sample comprised PBMCs. This receptor was taken from a human donor in good health. CDR3 protein: CAISGGGRSEQETQYF. The nucleotide sequence is given as TGTGCCATCAGTGGTGGGGGGAGGTCAGAGCAAGAGACCCAGTACTTC.